The 17 T cell receptor beta chains reported below all come from one sample, sequenced in a study of CD8+CD57+ T cells in acquired aplastic anemia. Investigators profiled TCR beta VDJ and CDR3 from genomic DNA template. MiXCR, run by TCRdb on the reads, gives a single entry per CDR3 protein. This table has some 410,000 distinct CDR3 sequences, about two thirds appearing once. The specimen sequenced was sorted CD4+, CD8+, or CD8+CD57+ T cells (not recorded which) from PBMCs. These receptors all come from a human donor in good health, serving as a control.

This clonotype was seen repeatedly, ten times or more. The chain has TRBV11-1 and TRBJ2-5, with TRBD1 as a possible D gene (6 bases). The CDR3 consists of 13 residues. V dropped 6 bases and J dropped 5 bases, with 13 bases sitting between them. CDR1 is SGHAT, CDR2 FQDESV, per germline (reference sequence). CDR3 sequence reads: CASSFSGVETQYF. The CDR3 bases are TGTGCCAGCAGTTTTTCAGGGGTGGAGACCCAGTACTTC.

This clonotype appeared a single time. The chain carries TRBV7-9 and TRBJ1-2, with D perhaps TRBD1 (6 bases). Germline CDR1 is SEHNR and CDR2 is FQNEAQ (reference sequence). V lost 5 bases, J lost 6 bases, and 13 bases lay in between. The CDR3 totals 13 residues. DNA of the CDR3: TGTGCCAGCAGCCGACAGGCCTGGGATGGCTACACCTTC. Translation: CASSRQAWDGYTF.

The chain joins TRBV7-9 to TRBJ1-2; no clear D gene. Trimming pared 2 bases from V and 6 bases from J, leaving 13 bases between. The CDR3 totals 14 residues. In germline, CDR1 is SEHNR, CDR2 FQNEAQ (reference sequence). As DNA, the CDR3 is TGTGCCAGCAGCTTACGAGGGCATGCTAATGGCTACACCTTC. This gives the protein CASSLRGHANGYTF. The full variable domain, with the rest looked up from reference TRBV7-9 and TRBJ1-2, is DTGVSQNPRHKITKRGQNVTFRCDPISEHNRLYWYRQTLGQGPEFLTYFQNEAQLEKSRLLSDRFSAERPKGSFSTLEIQRTEQGDSAMYLCASSLRGHANGYTFGSGTRLTVV.

The sample holds one count of this clonotype. The rearrangement links TRBV7-3 to TRBJ1-1; 7 bases fit TRBD1. V dropped 1 base and J dropped 14; count of bases not matched to a gene: 13. The CDR3 totals 14 residues. Per the germline V gene, CDR1 is SGHTA and CDR2 is FQGTGA. For the CDR3, the DNA is TGTGCCAGCAGCTTAAGCCGGGGGGACAGTGAGCTGTTCTTT. It yields the protein CASSLSRGDSELFF.

This clonotype was recorded at least ten times. The chain employs TRBV30 and TRBJ1-5; 8 bases are shared with TRBD1. CDR3 length equals 15 residues. J was trimmed by 6 bases and V by 0 bases; bases with no gene match: 7. The V gene's germline CDR1 is GTSNPN and CDR2 SVGIG (reference sequence). The CDR3 DNA reads TGTGCCTGGAGTGTCGGGACAGGCGTAGGTCAGCCCCAGCATTTT. Translating gives CAWSVGTGVGQPQHF. The complete variable domain, with remaining parts taken from reference TRBV30 and TRBJ1-5, reads SQTIHQWPATLVQPVGSPLSLECTVEGTSNPNLYWYRQAAGRGLQLLFYSVGIGQISSEVPQNLSASRPQDRQFILSSKKLLLSDSGFYLCAWSVGTGVGQPQHFGDGTRLSIL.

On this clonotype: It may be a read error: a sequence one base away is much more abundant. J is TRBJ2-2 and V is TRBV7-2; D unresolved. The tail of the sequence fits TRBJ1-3 better, so the J call may be wrong. Germline V gene sequence: CDR1 SGHTA, CDR2 FQGNSA. This CDR3 region has 14 residues. The CDR3 DNA is TGCGCCAGCAGCCCTAAGCCAGCGGGAAACCCCATATATTTT. Protein: CASSPKPAGNPIYF.

Concerning this clonotype itself: The germline gene is not matched at one end of the junction; a read error may be the cause. This chain links TRBV19 with TRBJ2-7; 9 nucleotides agree with TRBD1. The germline V gene encodes CDR1 LNHDA and CDR2 SQIVND (reference sequence). This CDR3 contains 14 residues. The DNA for the CDR3 is TGTGCCAGCCGTATACAGGGGGCCCTTTACGCGCAGTACTTC. Amino acid sequence: CASRIQGALYAQYF.

The chain employs TRBV7-2 and TRBJ1-3; 7 nucleotides agree with TRBD1. The germline CDR1 and CDR2 sequences are SGHTA and FQGNSA. The ends lost 3 bases at V and 2 bases at J; junction bases unmatched: 10. The CDR3 loop spans 17 amino acids. The CDR3: CASSFPNRGLPGNTIYF. CDR3 coding DNA: TGTGCCAGCAGCTTTCCAAACAGGGGCCTTCCTGGAAACACCATATATTTT.

This clonotype appeared once. The chain carries TRBV20-1 and TRBJ1-1; D might be TRBD1 (5 bases). Germline V CDR1 and CDR2: DFQATT, SNEGSKA (reference sequence). V was trimmed by 5 bases and J by 1 base, leaving 14 bases between them. The CDR3 length is 14 residues. In DNA form, the CDR3 reads TGCAGTGCTCCCTATCCGGGGGGGAACACTGAAGCTTTCTTT. Protein: CSAPYPGGNTEAFF.

The V gene is TRBV2, the J gene TRBJ2-3; 10 bases line up with TRBD2. Germline V lookup: CDR1 SNHLY, CDR2 FYNNEI. With 7 bases clipped from V and 5 bases from J, the junction kept 9 bases outside the gene matches. This CDR3 has 15 residues. CDR3 in DNA: TGTGCCAGCAACAGCGGGGGGGCCTCCATAGATACGCAGTATTTT. Amino acids: CASNSGGASIDTQYF.

This clonotype occurred a few times. In nucleotides, the CDR3 is TGTGCCAGCAGTTACATGAGGGGGTTGTCTGAAGCTTTCTTT. It codes for CASSYMRGLSEAFF. The rearrangement links TRBV6-2 or TRBV6-3 to TRBJ1-1; D may be TRBD1 (6 bases). The V end lost 2 bases, the J end lost 6 bases, and 13 bases lay between the germline ends. CDR1 is MNHEY, CDR2 SVGEGT, per germline. The CDR3 spans 14 residues.

DNA for the CDR3: TGTGCCAGCAGCTCAAGCGGGGGGGGTGGGCAGTTCTTCCAGTACTTC. It translates to CASSSSGGGGQFFQYF. J is TRBJ2-5 and V is TRBV7-9; 10 bases agree with TRBD2. This CDR3 is 16 amino acids long. Germline loops: CDR1 SEHNR, CDR2 FQNEAQ (reference sequence). J was trimmed by 10 bases and V by 4 bases; bases with no gene match: 15.

Details on this clonotype: It is likely a read error, because the conserved phenylalanine at the end of the CDR3 is missing. No DNA is shown, since the ends of the CDR3 on it are uncertain; the CDR3 is the one TCRdb lists. The rearrangement links TRBV9 to TRBJ1-1. The CDR3 length is 9 residues, termini included. Germline CDR1 reads SGDLS; CDR2 reads YYNGEE. CDR3 loop: CASSASAMS.

V gene TRBV7-9 combines with J gene TRBJ2-7, with D perhaps TRBD1 (5 bases). This CDR3 has 15 amino acids. From germline, CDR1 is SEHNR and CDR2 FQNEAQ (reference sequence). V was pared by 1 base and J by 0 bases, with 10 bases between. The DNA for the CDR3 is TGTGCCAGCAGCTTAGTGCAGGGAAGCTCCTACGAGCAGTACTTC. It translates to CASSLVQGSSYEQYF.

V usage is TRBV7-2 and J usage is TRBJ2-5, with TRBD1 as a possible D gene (6 bases). The DNA matches TRBJ2-7 better at its end, which makes the J call doubtful. Germline CDR1 reads SGHTA; CDR2 reads FQGNSA. The CDR3 contains 14 residues. Here the CDR3 DNA reads TGTGCCAGCAGCTCCGACAGGCTCGCCTACGAGCAGTACTTC. Its protein product is CASSSDRLAYEQYF.

As concerns this clonotype: Its ends do not fully match the called genes, so a read error is possible. The chain recombines TRBV7-8 with TRBJ2-7, with a tentative D call TRBD2 (5 bases). The length of the CDR3 is 14 residues. Germline V gives CDR1 SGHVS, CDR2 FQNEAQ. The CDR3 region is CASSLGDSSYKEHF. The CDR3 coding sequence is TGTGCCAGCAGCTTGGGAGATAGCTCCTACAAGGAGCACTTC. Together with reference TRBV7-8 and TRBJ2-7, the CDR3 gives the full variable domain: GAGVSQSPRYKVAKRGQDVALRCDPISGHVSLFWYQQALGQGPEFLTYFQNEAQLDKSGLPSDRFFAERPEGSVSTLKIQRTQQEDSAVYLCASSLGDSSYKEHFGPGTRLTVT.

V usage is TRBV20-1 and J usage is TRBJ2-3; D gene ambiguous. There are 13 residues in the CDR3. Per the germline V gene, CDR1 is DFQATT and CDR2 is SNEGSKA (reference sequence). V was trimmed by 3 bases and J by 10 bases, leaving 17 bases between them. The CDR3 DNA reads as TGCAGTGCTAGGGAACGCGAGGTAGAGTCGCAGTATTTT. Translated, it gives CSAREREVESQYF.